Each of the 25 T cell receptor beta chains below was sequenced from the same sample in a study of T cells in Graves' hyperthyroidism and ophthalmopathy. Researchers amplified the TCR beta CDR3 regions from RNA transcripts. The TCR CDR3 was amplified in a first-round RT-PCR using the HTBI primer set. TCRdb independently ran MiXCR on the multiplex PCR reads; one entry per CDR3 protein. Among fewer than 550,000 distinct CDR3 sequences listed, 15% to 19% were seen once. Sample: blood. These receptors were collected from a woman under 30 with Graves' hyperthyroidism.

This clonotype was recorded at least ten times. The rearrangement uses TRBV11-2 and TRBJ2-7, with D tentatively TRBD1 (6 bases). There are 14 residues in the CDR3. V lost 6 bases and J 2 bases, leaving 14 bases between the germline ends. The V gene's germline CDR1 is SGHAT and CDR2 FQNNGV. The CDR3 DNA is TGTGCCAGCAGTTCTATACAGGGTCCCTACGAGCAGTACTTC. It is translated as CASSSIQGPYEQYF.

In the case of this clonotype: A single base separates this from a much larger clone, so it may be a read error. The genes are TRBV9 and TRBJ2-3; tentative D call: TRBD2 (6 bases). Deletions cut 0 bases from V and 4 bases from J, with 15 bases between. The CDR3 runs to 16 residues. CDR1 and CDR2 from the germline V gene are SGDLS and YYNGEE. The CDR3 DNA follows: TGTGCCAGCAGCGTAGCGTTAGCGGCCTTTTCAGATACGCAGTATTTT. Its translation is CASSVALAAFSDTQYF.

This clonotype was seen repeatedly, ten times or more. V is TRBV7-9 and J is TRBJ1-1; a weak D match, TRBD1 (5 bases). Germline CDR1 and CDR2: SEHNR and FQNEAQ (reference sequence). CDR3 length: 11 amino acids. The V end was cut by 6 bases, the J end by 11 bases, with 13 bases between. In nucleotides, the CDR3 is TGTGCCAGCAGTCGGGACCTCGGGGCTTTCTTT. Translating it yields CASSRDLGAFF.

The sample holds many counts of this clonotype. V is TRBV7-2 and J is TRBJ2-2; D is possibly TRBD2 (6 bases). Germline CDR1 reads SGHTA; CDR2 reads FQGNSA. V lost 4 bases, J lost 6 bases, and 12 bases lay in between. The CDR3 contains 14 residues. The CDR3 coding sequence is TGTGCCAGCAGCTCAACTAGCAGCGCCGGGGAGCTGTTTTTT. This sequence encodes CASSSTSSAGELFF.

This chain joins TRBV5-1 and TRBJ1-2, with D unresolved. V was trimmed by 0 bases and J by 1 base, leaving 4 bases between them. Germline V gene sequence: CDR1 SGHRS, CDR2 YFSETQ. This CDR3 contains 13 residues. CDR3 protein: CASSLEYNYGYTF. DNA for the CDR3: TGCGCCAGCAGCTTGGAATATAACTATGGCTACACCTTC.

This clonotype was detected many times. The V and J genes are TRBV11-2 and TRBJ2-2, with 10 bases aligning to TRBD2. Germline loops: CDR1 SGHAT, CDR2 FQNNGV. The CDR3 is 17 residues long. The trim removed 5 bases at V and 5 bases at J, leaving 11 bases unmatched. This CDR3 reads CASSGLTSGEGTGELFF. In nucleotides, the CDR3 is TGTGCCAGCAGCGGACTTACTAGCGGGGAGGGAACCGGGGAGCTGTTTTTT.

CDR3 amino acids: CASSSKSGYEQYF. DNA for the CDR3: TGTGCCAGCAGCTCCAAATCGGGCTACGAGCAGTACTTC. V and J are TRBV7-2 and TRBJ2-7; the D is unclear. Trimming left V 4 bases short and J 3 bases short, with 10 bases between. Per the germline V gene, CDR1 is SGHTA and CDR2 is FQGNSA. This CDR3 has 13 amino acids.

A few counts support this clonotype. The chain carries TRBV19 and TRBJ2-6; D may be TRBD1 (5 bases). Germline V gene lookup returns CDR1 LNHDA and CDR2 SQIVND (reference sequence). The CDR3 runs 15 residues. Trimming took 7 bases from V and 0 from J, leaving 10 bases between them. The CDR3 nucleotides read TGTGCCAGTACCCTAAGGGGCTCTGGGGCCAACGTCCTGACTTTC. It yields the protein CASTLRGSGANVLTF. Complete variable domain (other parts from reference TRBV19 and TRBJ2-6): DGGITQSPKYLFRKEGQNVTLSCEQNLNHDAMYWYRQDPGQGLRLIYYSQIVNDFQKGDIAEGYSVSREKKESFPLTVTSAQKNPTAFYLCASTLRGSGANVLTFGAGSRLTVL.

The sample holds many counts of this clonotype. The rearrangement joins TRBV5-1 to TRBJ1-4; D call uncertain. The CDR3 contains 14 residues. Germline V lookup: CDR1 SGHRS, CDR2 YFSETQ. Trimming removed 0 bases at V and 6 bases at J, with 9 bases between. As DNA, the CDR3 is TGCGCCAGCAGCTTGGCCCGGGCTGATGAAAAACTGTTTTTT. Protein product: CASSLARADEKLFF.

A few counts support this clonotype. J is TRBJ2-7 and V is TRBV3-1; D remains ambiguous. Deletions cut 1 base from V and 1 base from J, with 8 bases between. The CDR3 spans 14 residues. Germline assignment: CDR1 LGHDT and CDR2 YNNKEL (reference sequence). CDR3 region: CASSQATLSYEQYF. The CDR3 DNA reads as TGTGCCAGCAGCCAAGCTACCTTATCCTACGAGCAGTACTTC.

This clonotype was counted ten times or more. The chain recombines TRBV6-1 with TRBJ1-4, with D possibly TRBD1 on 5 matching bases. Germline lookup yields CDR1 MNHNS and CDR2 SASEGT. V lost 1 base and J lost 7, with 13 bases in between. The CDR3 contains 15 residues. The CDR3 nucleotides read TGTGCCAGCAGTGAAGGGGGGGGGTTTGGTGAAAAACTGTTTTTT. Its translation is CASSEGGGFGEKLFF.

The gene calls are TRBV6-2 or TRBV6-3 and TRBJ2-2; possibly TRBD2 for D (6 bases). The CDR3 has 14 residues. Per germline, CDR1 MNHEY and CDR2 SVGEGT. V shed 7 bases and J shed 6 bases, with 15 bases lying between them. The CDR3 coding sequence is TGTGCCAGCACTTCTACGGGGGTCGCCGGGGAGCTGTTTTTT. This encodes CASTSTGVAGELFF.

This clonotype has a count of ten or more. The chain joins TRBV6-1 to TRBJ1-5; possibly TRBD1 for D (6 bases). Trimming pared 6 bases from V and 3 bases from J, leaving 15 bases between. The CDR3 length is 15 residues. Germline V lookup: CDR1 MNHNS, CDR2 SASEGT. This CDR3 is CASRQRGGVNQPQHF. The DNA for the CDR3 is TGTGCCAGCAGACAAAGGGGGGGAGTCAATCAGCCCCAGCATTTT.

The sample holds a few counts of this clonotype. This chain uses TRBV6-5 with TRBJ1-2, with TRBD1 matching over 8 bases. This CDR3 has 13 amino acids. V lost 4 bases to trimming and J lost 6 bases; unmatched junction nucleotides: 4. The germline gives CDR1 MNHEY, CDR2 SVGAGI. The CDR3 sequence is CASSSGTGHGYTF. In DNA, the CDR3 is TGTGCCAGCAGTTCCGGGACAGGACATGGCTACACCTTC.

This clonotype was observed many times. The genes are TRBV12-3 or TRBV12-4 and TRBJ2-1; 7 nucleotides match TRBD1. V lost 6 bases, J lost 7 bases, and 9 bases stayed unmatched. The CDR3 extends over 14 amino acids. CDR3 protein: CASSSGTVANEQFF. The CDR3 DNA reads TGTGCCAGCAGCTCCGGGACAGTTGCGAATGAGCAGTTCTTC.

This clonotype was seen many times. The genes are TRBV6-2 or TRBV6-3 and TRBJ2-7, with D possibly TRBD2 on 5 matching bases. The CDR3 is made up of 11 amino acids. The V and J ends lost 7 bases and 2 bases respectively, with 6 bases between them. Germline CDR1 MNHEY, CDR2 SVGEGT. The CDR3 nucleotides read TGTGCCAGCAACGGGGCCTACGAGCAGTACTTC. This codes for CASNGAYEQYF.

This clonotype was seen at least ten times. This chain links TRBV12-3 or TRBV12-4 with TRBJ2-7, with D hard to call. Trimming removed 2 bases at V and 1 base at J, with 9 bases between. CDR3 length: 14 residues. DNA of the CDR3: TGTGCCAGCAGTTTATTTACCGTGTCCTACGAGCAGTACTTC. Protein product: CASSLFTVSYEQYF.

This clonotype has a count of ten or more. The chain couples TRBV29-1 to TRBJ2-1, with 8 nucleotides matching TRBD2. Looked up from germline, CDR1 is SQVTM and CDR2 is ANQGSEA. The CDR3 extends over 13 amino acids. Trimming removed 4 bases from V and 6 bases from J; junction bases left unmatched: 5. CDR3 bases: TGCAGCGTTGGTGGCGGGGGGCCCAATGAGCAGTTCTTC. It translates to CSVGGGGPNEQFF.

The V gene is TRBV7-3, the J gene TRBJ2-1; 8 positions match TRBD2. CDR1 is SGHTA, CDR2 FQGTGA, per germline. There are 13 residues in the CDR3. After removal of 4 bases from V and 11 bases from J, the junction contained 7 bases not matched to a gene. This CDR3 reads CASSSSSGLKQFF. The CDR3 DNA reads TGTGCCAGCAGCTCCTCTAGCGGGCTCAAGCAGTTCTTC.

In this sample, this clonotype turned up many times. The chain combines TRBV18 with TRBJ1-5; D is unclear. V dropped 3 bases and J dropped 3 bases, with 9 bases sitting between them. CDR3 length: 14 residues. Germline V lookup: CDR1 KGHSH, CDR2 LQKENI. CDR3 amino acids: CASSPSDLNQPQHF. CDR3 DNA: TGTGCCAGCTCACCCTCGGATCTCAATCAGCCCCAGCATTTT.

This clonotype has a handful of counts. The genes are TRBV20-1 and TRBJ1-1, with D possibly being TRBD1 (6 bases). Germline CDR1 is DFQATT and CDR2 is SNEGSKA (reference sequence). The V end lost 5 bases, the J end lost 6 bases, and 13 bases lay between the germline ends. CDR3 size: 12 residues. DNA for the CDR3: TGCAGTGCTCCGGGACACCCATCTGAAGCTTTCTTT. Translated: CSAPGHPSEAFF.

In this sample, this clonotype turned up many times. V usage is TRBV11-2 and J usage is TRBJ2-1; D ambiguous. CDR3 length: 10 amino acids. The V and J ends lost 6 bases and 4 bases respectively, with 1 base between them. Germline V gives CDR1 SGHAT, CDR2 FQNNGV. CDR3 nucleotides: TGTGCCAGCAGTTACAATGAGCAGTTCTTC. As protein: CASSYNEQFF.

This clonotype was counted a few times. This sequence joins TRBV18 and TRBJ1-2, with no clear D. This CDR3 comprises 16 residues. The V end lost 3 bases, the J end lost 7 bases, and 21 bases lay between the germline ends. The germline CDR1 and CDR2 sequences are KGHSH and LQKENI. CDR3 in DNA: TGTGCCAGCTCACCCTCGCGGGCCGAGTCGGGATCTGGCTACACCTTC. Residues: CASSPSRAESGSGYTF.

This clonotype was seen many times. The chain couples TRBV12-3 or TRBV12-4 to TRBJ1-5; possibly TRBD1 for D (5 bases). V lost 3 bases and J lost 4, with 7 bases in between. The CDR3 loop spans 13 amino acids. CDR3 DNA sequence: TGTGCCAGCAGTTTTGGGACGAATCAGCCCCAGCATTTT. The encoded protein is CASSFGTNQPQHF.

This clonotype was picked up many times. This sequence joins TRBV20-1 and TRBJ2-5; 7 bases fit TRBD2. The ends lost 3 bases at V and 5 bases at J; junction bases unmatched: 6. The CDR3 length is 13 residues. Germline V gene lookup returns CDR1 DFQATT and CDR2 SNEGSKA (reference sequence). As DNA, the CDR3 is TGCAGTGCTAGCTGGACTAGGACCGAGACCCAGTACTTC. Encoded protein: CSASWTRTETQYF.